A selection of T cell receptor beta chains follows, all from one sample in a study of PD-1 blockade in mismatch repair-deficient tumors. Generated by immunoSEQ multiplex PCR, the TCRdb table keeps only in-frame clones and is missing some. The table shows more than 20,000 clones, with 70% to 90% occurring only once. The material was peripheral blood, obtained 2 weeks after starting pembrolizumab. All receptors derive from an adult with mismatch repair-deficient cancer. CDR3s include the opening cysteine and the closing phenylalanine or tryptophan. A D gene is named only where the DNA matches it firmly. Clone size is given for some rows only: seen once, a few or many times, or a class if the clone is expanded.

j_call d_call cdr3_length v_call clone_size cdr3_aa cdr3_nt
TRBJ1-2 - 14 TRBV29-1 - CSVDEQFGGYGYTF TGCAGCGTTGATGAACAATTTGGAGGCTATGGCTACACCTTC
TRBJ1-4 - 16 TRBV14 - CASSQDWGATNEKLFF TGTGCCAGCAGCCAAGATTGGGGGGCAACTAATGAAAAACTGTTTTTT
TRBJ2-2 - 15 TRBV5-4 - CASSLAGVNTGELFF TGTGCCAGCAGCTTGGCGGGAGTGAACACCGGGGAGCTGTTTTTT
TRBJ2-7 TRBD2 14 TRBV30 - CAWSPGLAGSEQYF TGTGCCTGGAGCCCGGGACTAGCGGGAAGCGAGCAGTACTTC
TRBJ2-3 TRBD2 16 TRBV7-2 - CASSLGISGRADTQYF TGTGCCAGCAGCTTAGGTATTAGCGGGAGGGCAGATACGCAGTATTTT
TRBJ2-3 - 14 TRBV19 - CASSLLRSTDTQYF TGTGCCAGCAGTTTGCTGCGGAGCACAGATACGCAGTATTTT
TRBJ2-2 - 16 TRBV14 once CASSQDTGTKTGELFF TGTGCCAGCAGCCAAGATACAGGGACAAAGACCGGGGAGCTGTTTTTT
TRBJ1-2 TRBD1 15 TRBV5-6 - CASSLVAGQGTGYTF TGCGCCAGCAGCTTGGTGGCGGGACAGGGCACGGGCTACACCTTC
TRBJ2-4 TRBD1 16 TRBV4-1 - CASSQVLRTGGNIQYF TGCGCCAGCAGCCAAGTCCTTCGGACAGGGGGGAACATTCAGTACTTC
TRBJ2-1 - 16 TRBV9 - CASSAHLAYSYNEQFF TGTGCCAGCAGCGCCCATCTAGCGTACTCCTACAATGAGCAGTTCTTC
TRBJ1-5 - 14 TRBV2 - CASRAPAHNQPQHF TGTGCCAGCAGGGCCCCAGCTCACAATCAGCCCCAGCATTTT
TRBJ2-1 - 12 TRBV6-6 - CASTRENNEQFF TGTGCCAGCACCCGGGAGAACAATGAGCAGTTCTTC
TRBJ2-7 - 15 TRBV6-5 - CASSYTVGKIAEQYF TGTGCCAGCAGTTATACGGTAGGGAAAATCGCCGAGCAGTACTTC
TRBJ1-1 - 11 TRBV30 once CASAGRTEAFF TGTGCCTCCGCGGGGCGCACTGAAGCTTTCTTT
TRBJ2-2 - 15 TRBV7-9 - CASSLRDPRAGELFF TGTGCCAGCAGCCTCCGGGACCCGCGGGCCGGGGAGCTGTTTTTT
TRBJ2-7 TRBD1 16 TRBV7-9 - CASSPRQGEGLDEQYF TGTGCCAGCAGCCCCAGACAGGGGGAGGGTCTAGACGAGCAGTACTTC
TRBJ2-1 TRBD2 16 TRBV5-1 - CASSFLGLADYNEQFF TGCGCCAGCAGCTTTTTAGGACTAGCGGACTACAATGAGCAGTTCTTC
TRBJ2-1 - 16 TRBV4-3 - CASSQDWAGAYNEQFF TGCGCCAGCAGCCAAGATTGGGCAGGAGCCTACAATGAGCAGTTCTTC
TRBJ2-5 TRBD1 17 TRBV5-4 - CASSPTGGQGIGETQYF TGTGCCAGCAGCCCCACTGGGGGACAGGGAATCGGGGAGACCCAGTACTTC
TRBJ2-3 TRBD1 15 TRBV6-1 - CATTPDRGRTDTQYF TGTGCCACCACCCCAGACAGGGGTCGCACAGATACGCAGTATTTT
TRBJ2-1 TRBD1 16 TRBV5-6 - CASSLSRTGDWDEQFF TGTGCCAGCAGCTTGTCTCGGACAGGGGATTGGGATGAGCAGTTCTTC
TRBJ2-1 TRBD2 16 TRBV29-1 - CSVAGLAGVSYNEQFF TGCAGCGTTGCCGGACTAGCGGGAGTTTCCTACAATGAGCAGTTCTTC
TRBJ2-3 - 16 TRBV21-1 - CASRDRRLKNTDTQYF TGTGCCAGCAGGGATAGGCGCTTGAAGAACACAGATACGCAGTATTTT
TRBJ2-1 TRBD1 13 TRBV6-4 - CASSARTGSEQFF TGTGCCAGCAGTGCTCGGACAGGGAGTGAGCAGTTCTTC
TRBJ1-2 - 16 TRBV6-6 - CASSYSIAPADYGYTF TGTGCCAGCAGTTACTCGATTGCGCCGGCAGACTATGGCTACACCTTC
TRBJ2-7 - 13 TRBV18 - CASSHGGVSEQYF TGTGCCAGCTCTCACGGGGGTGTCAGCGAGCAGTACTTC
TRBJ2-5 - 15 TRBV7-7 - CASSLSPTNQETQYF TGTGCTAGCAGCTTATCCCCGACTAACCAAGAGACCCAGTACTTC
TRBJ2-2 TRBD1 15 TRBV19 - CASSMWTGYTGELFF TGTGCCAGTAGTATGTGGACAGGGTACACCGGGGAGCTGTTTTTT
TRBJ2-7 - 14 TRBV27 - CASTIKDGSPEQYF TGTGCCAGCACTATAAAAGACGGGAGCCCCGAGCAGTACTTC
TRBJ2-1 TRBD2 16 TRBV11-3 once CASSLEGGRTNNEQFF TGTGCCAGCAGCTTAGAAGGCGGGAGGACGAACAATGAGCAGTTCTTC
TRBJ2-7 TRBD2 16 TRBV13 - CASSLGPAGSSYEQYF TGTGCCAGCAGCTTAGGACCAGCGGGGAGCTCCTACGAGCAGTACTTC
TRBJ2-1 TRBD2 14 TRBV14 few CASSPVAGANEQFF TGTGCCAGCAGCCCCGTAGCGGGAGCCAATGAGCAGTTCTTC
TRBJ2-1 - 15 TRBV11-1 - CASSLVTGSYNEQFF TGTGCCAGCAGCTTAGTCACAGGCTCCTACAATGAGCAGTTCTTC
TRBJ2-7 - 12 TRBV7-9 - CASSPAGYEQYF TGTGCCAGCAGTCCGGCGGGGTACGAGCAGTACTTC
TRBJ2-5 - 15 TRBV5-1 - CASSRGTVGQETQYF TGCGCCAGCAGCCGGGGGACAGTGGGGCAAGAGACCCAGTACTTC
TRBJ2-7 - 12 TRBV30 once CAWRTGIYEQYF TGTGCCTGGAGAACCGGAATCTACGAGCAGTACTTC
TRBJ2-7 TRBD2 14 TRBV2 - CASRREGQSYEQYF TGTGCCAGCAGACGGGAGGGCCAGTCCTACGAGCAGTACTTC
TRBJ2-7 - 13 TRBV10-3 - CAISESGGAEQYF TGTGCCATCAGTGAGTCCGGAGGGGCCGAGCAGTACTTC
TRBJ2-2 - 16 TRBV11-2 once CASSLGAELQTGELFF TGTGCCAGCAGCTTAGGGGCAGAACTCCAGACCGGGGAGCTGTTTTTT
TRBJ2-1 TRBD2 16 TRBV29-1 - CSVHDTGTSRYNEQFF TGCAGCGTCCACGATACCGGGACTAGCCGCTACAATGAGCAGTTCTTC
TRBJ1-2 - 14 TRBV6-5 - CASSYLGRDYGYTF TGTGCCAGCAGTTACCTTGGCAGGGACTATGGCTACACCTTC
TRBJ2-1 TRBD2 15 TRBV7-9 - CASRNSGRAINEQFF TGTGCCAGCAGGAATAGCGGGAGGGCAATCAATGAGCAGTTCTTC
TRBJ2-6 - 15 TRBV7-2 - CASSLTGLESNVLTF TGTGCCAGCAGCTTAACAGGCCTTGAGTCCAACGTCCTGACTTTC
TRBJ2-7 - 10 TRBV11-2 once CASSEYEQYF TGTGCCAGCAGCGAATACGAGCAGTACTTC
TRBJ2-7 TRBD1 16 TRBV7-8 - CASSFPRDRGPYEQYF TGTGCCAGCAGCTTTCCCCGGGACAGGGGGCCCTACGAGCAGTACTTC
TRBJ2-1 TRBD2 16 TRBV5-1 - CASSPKAGVNYNEQFF TGCGCCAGCAGCCCTAAAGCGGGAGTGAATTACAATGAGCAGTTCTTC